These T cell receptor beta chains were read from a single sample in a study of blood T cells in healthy people across ages. TCRdb reanalysed the 5' RACE reads using MiXCR and keeps one entry per CDR3 protein. The sample has some 690,000 distinct CDR3 sequences; about 20% are singletons. The sequenced sample was blood. Source of these receptors: a man in his 70s in good health. The CDR3 runs from the conserved cysteine through the conserved F or W. Each record gives: V gene, clone size, J gene, D gene, CDR3 protein, CDR3 DNA. The D gene is left open where the match is weak. Where a row states a size, it is once, few, many or the class of an expanded clone; other rows omit it.

TRBV6-5,-,TRBJ1-2,-,CASSYQVENYGYTF,TGTGCCAGCAGTTACCAGGTGGAGAACTATGGCTACACCTTC
TRBV6-1,-,TRBJ2-1,-,CASMPSKAPGSYNEQFF,TGTGCCAGCATGCCGTCGAAGGCTCCGGGGTCCTACAATGAGCAGTTCTTC
TRBV6-1,few,TRBJ2-7,TRBD1,CASSEGTGSYEQYF,TGTGCCAGCAGTGAAGGGACAGGCTCCTACGAGCAGTACTTC
TRBV20-1,-,TRBJ2-6,-,CSARALGAGANVLTF,TGCAGTGCTAGAGCCCTGGGGGCTGGGGCCAACGTCCTGACTTTC
TRBV20-1,few,TRBJ2-7,-,CSATQMEETYEQYF,TGCAGTGCTACCCAGATGGAGGAAACCTACGAGCAGTACTTC
TRBV7-2,-,TRBJ2-2,-,CASSVAPQGSRAGELFF,TGTGCCAGCAGCGTAGCCCCCCAGGGATCAAGGGCCGGGGAGCTGTTTTTT
TRBV5-1,-,TRBJ2-5,TRBD2,CASSLGVAGSQETQYF,TGCGCCAGCAGCCTCGGGGTAGCGGGGTCACAAGAGACCCAGTACTTC
TRBV2,-,TRBJ2-3,TRBD2,CASSEAGLAGWITDTQYF,TGTGCCAGCAGTGAAGCGGGACTAGCGGGGTGGATCACAGATACGCAGTATTTT
TRBV21-1,few,TRBJ2-5,-,CASRPGQGYQETQYF,TGTGCCAGCAGACCGGGACAGGGGTACCAAGAGACCCAGTACTTC
TRBV20-1,-,TRBJ2-5,-,CSASGGLRARETQYF,TGCAGTGCTAGCGGCGGACTAAGAGCACGAGAGACCCAGTACTTC
TRBV29-1,-,TRBJ2-2,-,CSVEGRGATPNTGELFF,TGCAGCGTTGAAGGTCGGGGGGCGACACCGAACACCGGGGAGCTGTTTTTT
TRBV20-1,-,TRBJ2-4,TRBD2,CSARDLRLAGGTAKNIQYF,TGCAGTGCTAGAGATTTGAGACTAGCGGGGGGTACGGCCAAAAACATTCAGTACTTC
TRBV19,-,TRBJ2-3,TRBD2,CASSLWREGLRSTQYF,TGTGCCAGTAGTCTCTGGCGGGAGGGCCTACGGAGTACGCAGTATTTT
TRBV28,many,TRBJ1-2,-,CASSLPGENYGYTF,TGTGCCAGCAGTTTACCGGGAGAGAACTATGGCTACACCTTC
TRBV3-1,many,TRBJ1-1,-,CASRSVRGTEAFF,TGTGCCAGCAGGTCGGTCCGGGGCACTGAAGCTTTCTTT
TRBV11-2,-,TRBJ2-3,TRBD1,CASSSTGGVHTQYF,TGTGCCAGCAGCTCCACAGGGGGCGTCCATACGCAGTATTTT
TRBV29-1,few,TRBJ2-1,-,CSVEVALYNEQFF,TGCAGCGTTGAAGTCGCACTTTACAATGAGCAGTTCTTC
TRBV4-1,-,TRBJ2-4,TRBD1,CASSQEFRTGMAKNIQYF,TGCGCCAGCAGCCAAGAATTTCGGACAGGGATGGCCAAAAACATTCAGTACTTC
TRBV27,few,TRBJ2-5,-,CASRRVGYQETQYF,TGTGCCAGCAGGAGGGTCGGCTACCAAGAGACCCAGTACTTC
TRBV18,-,TRBJ2-7,-,CASSRAYGYEQYF,TGTGCCAGCTCACGGGCCTACGGGTACGAGCAGTACTTC
TRBV7-9,-,TRBJ2-1,TRBD2,CASSLDAGGFNEQFF,TGTGCCAGCAGCTTAGATGCGGGAGGATTCAATGAGCAGTTCTTC
TRBV13,few,TRBJ2-1,-,CASSYQETQCF,TGTGCCAGCAGCTATCAAGAGACCCAGTGCTTC
TRBV7-6,many,TRBJ1-6,TRBD1,CASSFTGGNSPLHF,TGTGCCAGCAGCTTTACAGGGGGGAATTCACCCCTCCACTTT
TRBV6-6,few,TRBJ2-5,TRBD1,CASSWTGAETQYF,TGTGCCAGCAGTTGGACAGGGGCAGAGACCCAGTACTTC
TRBV28,once,TRBJ2-6,TRBD1,CASKQGPAGSGANVLTF,TGTGCCAGCAAACAGGGGCCGGCTGGCTCTGGGGCCAACGTCCTGACTTTC
TRBV13,-,TRBJ2-3,-,CASRPPGSTDTQYF,TGTGCCAGCAGACCTCCGGGGTCCACAGATACGCAGTATTTT
TRBV7-2,-,TRBJ1-1,-,CASSYLWSEAFF,TGTGCCAGCAGTTACCTCTGGTCTGAAGCTTTCTTT
TRBV6-2/TRBV6-3,few,TRBJ2-4,-,CASSSRVNIQYF,TGTGCCAGCAGCAGCAGGGTAAACATTCAGTACTTC
TRBV7-9,few,TRBJ1-1,-,CASSSQGGQYTEAFF,TGTGCCAGCAGCTCCCAAGGAGGACAGTACACTGAAGCTTTCTTT
TRBV5-1,-,TRBJ1-1,-,CASSLSTGLNTEAFF,TGCGCCAGCAGCTTGAGCACGGGCCTGAACACTGAAGCTTTCTTT
TRBV10-2,few,TRBJ1-3,TRBD1,CASSDGTGGSGNTIYF,TGCGCCAGCAGTGATGGGACAGGCGGCTCTGGAAACACCATATATTTT
TRBV12-3/TRBV12-4,many,TRBJ2-5,TRBD2,CASTSGLAADRTQYF,TGTGCCAGCACCTCGGGACTAGCGGCAGACAGGACCCAGTACTTC
TRBV20-1,-,TRBJ2-5,-,CSAREGRVSEETQYF,TGCAGTGCTAGAGAGGGTAGAGTTTCGGAAGAGACCCAGTACTTC
TRBV6-1,-,TRBJ1-1,-,CASRKGPTEAFF,TGTGCCAGCAGAAAGGGCCCCACTGAAGCTTTCTTT
TRBV11-3,-,TRBJ2-5,-,CASSEDVQQETQYF,TGTGCCAGCAGCGAGGACGTACAGCAAGAGACCCAGTACTTC
TRBV5-1,once,TRBJ2-5,-,CASSFQVEETQYF,TGCGCCAGCAGCTTCCAGGTCGAAGAGACCCAGTACTTC